One and the same sample provided the 22 T cell receptor beta chains below, sequenced in a study of T cells in Graves' hyperthyroidism and ophthalmopathy (dated by TCRdb to the late 2010s). To prepare the library, multiplex PCR was applied. Instrument on record: Illumina HiSeq 2000. The TCR beta CDR3 regions were amplified from RNA transcripts. The TCR CDR3 was subjected to a first round of RT-PCR using the HTBI primer set and the Qiagen OneStep RT-PCR kit. In-frame beta chains were kept once TCRdb had trimmed the public reads at Q25 with fastp and called clones with MiXCR. Entries that share a CDR3 protein sequence are merged under the most common genes and DNA. Here the sample has 600,000 to 800,000 distinct CDR3 sequences; 35% occur a single time. The ten largest clones add up to roughly 31% of the sample. Material: blood. Receptors were obtained from a woman aged 40 to 50 with Graves' hyperthyroidism.

Remarks on this clonotype: A much larger clone lies one base from this, so it may be a read error. The conserved final phenylalanine or tryptophan is absent from the CDR3, which likely points to a read error. CDR3 sequence: CASSYEQYS. The CDR3 region has the DNA TGTGCCAGCAGCTACGAGCAGTACTCC. J is TRBJ2-7 and V is TRBV7-2; D is ambiguous. Germline V CDR1 and CDR2: SGHTA, FQGNSA. The CDR3 consists of 9 residues. Trimming left V 4 bases short and J 5 bases short, with 0 bases between.

With respect to this clonotype: A junction boundary mismatches the germline segment, possibly from a read error. The chain uses TRBV20-1 and TRBJ1-6; D might be TRBD1 (5 bases). Germline V gene data show CDR1 as DFQATT and CDR2 as SNEGSKA (reference sequence). The CDR3 runs to 13 residues. The CDR3 DNA is TGCAGTGCCAGTGGGGGTTACACGGAGACCCAGTACTTT. It yields the protein CSASGGYTETQYF.

The V and J genes are TRBV6-6 and TRBJ2-7; TRBD2 aligns across 9 bases. The CDR3 totals 14 residues. The trim removed 6 bases at V and 7 bases at J, leaving 10 bases unmatched. Germline V gene lookup returns CDR1 MNHNY and CDR2 SVGAGI (reference sequence). In nucleotides, the CDR3 is TGTGCCAGCAGGATAGCGGGAGCTATCTATGAGCAGTACTTC. Residues: CASRIAGAIYEQYF.

This clonotype was observed at least ten times. The rearrangement uses TRBV9 and TRBJ2-5; D not resolved. Germline V gene sequence: CDR1 SGDLS, CDR2 YYNGEE. The CDR3 runs 13 residues. The V gene lost 3 bases and the J gene lost 5 bases, with 11 bases spanning the gap. CDR3 bases: TGTGCCAGCAGCGGGCAGCAGTGGGAGACCCAGTACTTC. It specifies CASSGQQWETQYF.

V gene TRBV29-1 combines with J gene TRBJ2-7, with D possibly TRBD2 on 5 matching bases. There are 13 residues in the CDR3. Germline-derived CDR1 and CDR2 are SQVTM and ANQGSEA. V was cut by 5 bases and J by 2 bases, with 13 bases left in between. The CDR3 protein is CSVPTYGTYEQYF. The CDR3 DNA reads TGCAGCGTTCCAACTTACGGGACCTACGAGCAGTACTTC.

The table lists this clonotype with a few counts. The chain combines TRBV28 with TRBJ2-5; 13 nucleotides agree with TRBD2. This CDR3 spans 18 amino acids. The V gene end was trimmed by 3 bases and the J gene end by 11 bases; junction bases not matched to a gene: 18. The germline gives CDR1 MDHEN, CDR2 SYDVKM. The CDR3 DNA reads as TGTGCCAGCAGTTTGGTCCGCCTCCAATCAGGACTAGCGGGAGCTCAGTACTTC. It codes for CASSLVRLQSGLAGAQYF.

This clonotype was seen at least ten times. The CDR3: CARPGTGGAELNGYTF. CDR3 DNA: TGTGCCAGACCCGGGACAGGGGGCGCCGAACTCAATGGCTACACCTTC. V gene TRBV10-3 combines with J gene TRBJ1-2; 12 bases match TRBD1. J lost 6 bases, V lost 10 bases, and 15 bases had no gene match. The CDR3 is 16 amino acids. Germline CDR1 ENHRY, CDR2 SYGVKD.

This clonotype was seen only a few times. The chain links TRBV14 to TRBJ2-7; 7 nucleotides match TRBD1. J gave up 2 bases and V 4 bases, and 8 bases lay outside the gene matches. Germline V gene sequence: CDR1 SGHDN, CDR2 FVKESK. This CDR3 has 15 amino acids. The CDR3 region has the DNA TGTGCCAGCAGCCCCGGACAGGACCATACCTACGAGCAGTACTTC. Protein: CASSPGQDHTYEQYF.

This clonotype has at least ten counts. The chain is built from TRBV7-2 and TRBJ1-1; D is uncertain. Germline values: CDR1 SGHTA, CDR2 FQGNSA. Trimming stripped 5 bases from V and 0 bases from J, with 10 bases between. The CDR3 is 14 residues long. The CDR3 DNA follows: TGTGCCAGCAGCCGTGCTCAGTTGAACACTGAAGCTTTCTTT. Protein: CASSRAQLNTEAFF.

The chain recombines TRBV7-9 with TRBJ2-7; D uncertain. The CDR3 covers 13 residues. Trimming left V 1 base short and J 7 bases short, with 11 bases between. CDR1 is SEHNR, CDR2 FQNEAQ, per germline (reference sequence). CDR3 residues: CASSLVLEGEQYF. The CDR3 coding sequence is TGTGCCAGCAGCTTAGTGCTAGAAGGGGAGCAGTACTTC.

J is TRBJ2-7 and V is TRBV28, with 7 bases matching TRBD2. Germline assignment: CDR1 MDHEN and CDR2 SYDVKM. J lost 2 bases, V lost 7 bases, and 11 bases had no gene match. The CDR3 has 15 residues. This chain's CDR3 is CASTSRGLAAYEQYF. CDR3 DNA: TGTGCCAGCACCTCCCGAGGGCTAGCGGCCTACGAGCAGTACTTC.

In DNA, the CDR3 is TGTGCCAGTTGGGACAGGGGGAAAGAGACCCAGTACTTC. Translating it yields CASWDRGKETQYF. The chain combines TRBV19 with TRBJ2-5; 11 bases fit TRBD1. V gave up 8 bases and J gave up 3 bases; unmatched junction bases: 2. The germline gives CDR1 LNHDA, CDR2 SQIVND (reference sequence). The CDR3 has 13 amino acids.

This chain links TRBV7-6 with TRBJ2-5; a weak D match, TRBD2 (5 bases). The CDR3 is 15 amino acids. V lost 5 bases and J 1 base, leaving 14 bases between the germline ends. Germline CDR1 SGHVS, CDR2 FNYEAQ. CDR3 protein: CASSVGSGFQETQYF. CDR3 nucleotide sequence: TGTGCCAGCAGCGTCGGGTCGGGGTTCCAAGAGACCCAGTACTTC. Supplemented by reference TRBV7-6 and TRBJ2-5, the full variable domain reads GAGVSQSPRYKVTKRGQDVALRCDPISGHVSLYWYRQALGQGPEFLTYFNYEAQQDKSGLPNDRFSAERPEGSISTLTIQRTEQRDSAMYRCASSVGSGFQETQYFGPGTRLLVL.

With respect to this clonotype: This sequence may be a read error, since a much larger clone differs from it by one base. The chain is built from TRBV30 and TRBJ1-5; 8 positions agree with TRBD1. The CDR3 loop spans 13 amino acids. CDR1 GTSNPN and CDR2 SVGIG come from the germline V gene (reference sequence). CDR3 sequence (DNA): TGTGCCCGGAGTGGACAGGGAGATCAGCCCCAGCATTTT. This codes for CARSGQGDQPQHF.

The rearrangement links TRBV20-1 to TRBJ2-7, with TRBD1 matching 8 bases. The CDR3 runs to 15 residues. Germline V gene data show CDR1 as DFQATT and CDR2 as SNEGSKA (reference sequence). V lost 6 bases to trimming and J lost 0 bases; unmatched junction nucleotides: 10. In DNA, the CDR3 is TGCAGTGCCAGTTATCCAGGGGGCGGCTCCTACGAGCAGTACTTC. It encodes CSASYPGGGSYEQYF.

This clonotype was counted ten times or more. The chain recombines TRBV5-1 with TRBJ2-7, with TRBD2 identical over 12 bases. Germline CDR1 SGHRS, CDR2 YFSETQ. J lost 6 bases, V lost 0 bases, and 1 base had no gene match. CDR3 size: 14 residues. DNA of the CDR3: TGCGCCAGCAGCTTGGGACTAGCGGGAGTCGAGCAGTACTTC. It yields the protein CASSLGLAGVEQYF.

The chain combines TRBV12-3 or TRBV12-4 with TRBJ1-1; D remains ambiguous. With 8 bases removed from V and 5 bases from J, the gap between germline ends came to 18 bases. CDR3 length equals 14 residues. CDR3 coding DNA: TGTGCCAGCCGCCGGTCTCATCTAGGGACTGAAGCTTTCTTT. It codes for CASRRSHLGTEAFF.

This clonotype has just a few counts. V usage is TRBV12-3 or TRBV12-4 and J usage is TRBJ1-1, with D perhaps matching TRBD1 (6 bases). Trimming took off 5 bases at V and 0 bases at J, with 19 bases between the two ends. The CDR3 sequence is 17 residues long. As DNA, the CDR3 is TGTGCCAGCAGTGGGGGAGACAGGAGAAACATGAACACTGAAGCTTTCTTT. This gives the protein CASSGGDRRNMNTEAFF.

The V and J genes are TRBV24-1 and TRBJ1-2; unclear D gene. Germline lookup yields CDR1 KGHDR and CDR2 SFDVKD. The CDR3 contains 11 residues. V lost 5 bases to trimming and J lost 8 bases, with 8 bases between them. CDR3 amino acids: CATSGLGGYTF. The CDR3 DNA follows: TGTGCCACCAGTGGGCTCGGCGGCTACACCTTC.

This chain joins TRBV7-9 and TRBJ2-5; D gene ambiguous. In germline, CDR1 is SEHNR, CDR2 FQNEAQ (reference sequence). This CDR3 has 12 residues. V was shortened by 5 bases and J by 13 bases, with 17 bases between the two germline ends. CDR3 sequence: CASSPTEEARYF. In DNA, the CDR3 is TGTGCCAGCAGCCCGACGGAAGAGGCCCGGTACTTC.

The chain employs TRBV11-2 and TRBJ2-7; a weak D match, TRBD2 (5 bases). The V end lost 3 bases, the J end lost 3 bases, and 9 bases lay between the germline ends. CDR3 length equals 13 residues. Germline V CDR1 and CDR2: SGHAT, FQNNGV. The CDR3 nucleotides are TGTGCCAGCAGCTTGCTAGCTAGCTACGAGCAGTACTTC. This translates into CASSLLASYEQYF. The entire variable domain, with the rest obtained from reference TRBV11-2 and TRBJ2-7, is as follows: EAGVAQSPRYKIIEKRQSVAFWCNPISGHATLYWYQQILGQGPKLLIQFQNNGVVDDSQLPKDRFSAERLKGVDSTLKIQPAKLEDSAVYLCASSLLASYEQYFGPGTRLTVT.

This clonotype was seen repeatedly, ten times or more. This sequence joins TRBV7-2 and TRBJ1-6, with a possible D match to TRBD1 (5 bases). The V end lost 5 bases, the J end lost 7 bases, and 9 bases lay between the germline ends. The CDR3 runs to 13 residues. Germline CDR1 SGHTA, CDR2 FQGNSA. CDR3 sequence reads: CASSPRQNSPLHF. In DNA, the CDR3 is TGTGCCAGCAGCCCACGACAGAATTCACCCCTCCACTTT.